The clone carrying this T cell receptor (beta chain) occurred a few times. The antigen remains undetermined. The CDR3 contains 14 residues. V was pared by 6 bases and J by 0 bases, with 11 bases between. CDR1 is MDHEN and CDR2 is SYDVKM in the germline V gene. The data derive from a study of T cells in Graves' hyperthyroidism and ophthalmopathy. Findings and limits, study-wide: Blood held most thyroid clonotypes expanded above 0.001 frequency.

A NOSPECS grade of at least 4, a Clinical Activity Score of at least 3 and duration under 3 months were recorded in ophthalmopathy patients. Researchers took RNA transcripts and amplified the TCR beta CDR3 regions from them. A set of HTBI primers served as the primers for a first-round RT-PCR of the TCR CDR3. MiXCR, run by TCRdb on the multiplex PCR reads, gives a single entry per CDR3 protein. This table holds around 300,000 distinct CDR3 sequences, about 19% found once. The chain combines TRBV28 with TRBJ2-5; the D gene is possibly TRBD2 (6 bases). The sequenced material came from blood. This TCR was sampled from a man between 50 and 59 years old with Graves' ophthalmopathy. CDR3 nucleotides: TGTGCCAGCAGCGCCGGGACTGACCAAGAGACCCAGTACTTC. Translating it yields CASSAGTDQETQYF.